A selection of T cell receptor beta chains follows, all from one sample in a study of identifying expanded T cells in peripheral blood. Sequencing was performed with immunoSEQ multiplex PCR; in TCRdb, only in-frame clones are kept and a portion is missing. The sample has about 120,000 clones; more than 80% are singletons. Sequenced: blood. The receptors were gathered from a person aged 18 to 70 in good health. The CDR3 runs from the conserved cysteine through the conserved F or W. The order of the fields is clone size, J gene, V gene, D gene, CDR3 protein, CDR3 DNA. A D gene is named only where the DNA matches it firmly. Not all rows give a size; the values are once, few, many and, for expanded clones, a class.

abundance: .
j_gene: TRBJ1-1
v_gene: TRBV7-9
d_gene: .
CDR3aa: CASSPNGGEAFF
CDR3nt: TGTGCCAGCAGTCCCAATGGCGGTGAAGCTTTCTTT

abundance: .
j_gene: TRBJ1-4
v_gene: TRBV28
d_gene: .
CDR3aa: CASRLQGWGPYKDEKLFF
CDR3nt: TGTGCCAGCAGACTGCAGGGGTGGGGGCCTTATAAGGATGAAAAACTGTTTTTT

abundance: .
j_gene: TRBJ1-4
v_gene: TRBV5-6
d_gene: .
CDR3aa: CASSLRQGGGNEKLFF
CDR3nt: TGTGCCAGCAGCTTGCGGCAGGGTGGCGGTAATGAAAAACTGTTTTTT

abundance: .
j_gene: TRBJ1-5
v_gene: TRBV7-2
d_gene: .
CDR3aa: CASSPARGGGNQPQHF
CDR3nt: TGTGCCAGCAGCCCCGCTAGAGGGGGTGGCAATCAGCCCCAGCATTTT

abundance: .
j_gene: TRBJ2-2
v_gene: TRBV5-6
d_gene: TRBD1
CDR3aa: CASSHPGTDLSGELFF
CDR3nt: TGTGCCAGCAGCCACCCTGGGACAGACCTTTCCGGGGAGCTGTTTTTT

abundance: .
j_gene: TRBJ1-2
v_gene: TRBV7-6
d_gene: .
CDR3aa: CASSLGGQPGDYGYTF
CDR3nt: TGTGCCAGCAGCTTAGGGGGGCAACCCGGGGACTATGGCTACACCTTC

abundance: once
j_gene: TRBJ1-1
v_gene: TRBV21-1
d_gene: .
CDR3aa: CASSTGGGEAFF
CDR3nt: TGTGCCAGCAGCACGGGGGGCGGTGAAGCTTTCTTT

abundance: .
j_gene: TRBJ1-4
v_gene: TRBV2
d_gene: .
CDR3aa: CATIVAKMVFF
CDR3nt: TGTGCCACCATCGTAGCGAAAATGGTGTTTTTT

abundance: .
j_gene: TRBJ2-3
v_gene: TRBV7-9
d_gene: .
CDR3aa: CASINPQGLTDTQYF
CDR3nt: TGTGCCAGCATCAATCCACAGGGACTCACAGATACGCAGTATTTT

abundance: .
j_gene: TRBJ2-5
v_gene: TRBV4-3
d_gene: TRBD2
CDR3aa: CASSQGTSGDLRETQYF
CDR3nt: TGCGCCAGCAGCCAGGGGACTAGCGGGGACCTCAGGGAGACCCAGTACTTC

abundance: .
j_gene: TRBJ1-2
v_gene: TRBV9
d_gene: .
CDR3aa: CASSVDQGNYGYTF
CDR3nt: TGTGCCAGCAGCGTAGATCAGGGAAACTATGGCTACACCTTC

abundance: once
j_gene: TRBJ1-1
v_gene: TRBV4-1
d_gene: .
CDR3aa: CASSQVTTEAFF
CDR3nt: TGCGCCAGCAGCCAAGTGACCACTGAAGCTTTCTTT

abundance: .
j_gene: TRBJ1-6
v_gene: TRBV15
d_gene: .
CDR3aa: CATSRDGRGGLPLHF
CDR3nt: TGTGCCACCAGCAGAGACGGAAGGGGCGGGTTACCCCTCCACTTT

abundance: .
j_gene: TRBJ1-1
v_gene: TRBV5-6
d_gene: .
CDR3aa: CASSLRAGNTEAFF
CDR3nt: TGTGCCAGCAGCCTCAGGGCAGGGAACACTGAAGCTTTCTTT

abundance: once
j_gene: TRBJ2-1
v_gene: TRBV11-3
d_gene: TRBD1
CDR3aa: CASSLDQGGTGAYNEQFF
CDR3nt: TGTGCCAGCAGCTTAGATCAGGGCGGGACAGGGGCTTACAATGAGCAGTTCTTC

abundance: .
j_gene: TRBJ1-1
v_gene: TRBV7-2
d_gene: TRBD1
CDR3aa: CASSLTGVAGTEAFF
CDR3nt: TGTGCCAGCAGCTTAACAGGGGTAGCGGGCACTGAAGCTTTCTTT

abundance: .
j_gene: TRBJ2-3
v_gene: TRBV7-2
d_gene: .
CDR3aa: CASSLNPSGTDTQYF
CDR3nt: TGTGCCAGCAGCCTTAATCCTAGCGGCACAGATACGCAGTATTTT

abundance: few
j_gene: TRBJ2-1
v_gene: TRBV5-6
d_gene: .
CDR3aa: CASSFGQFGRNEQFF
CDR3nt: TGTGCCAGCAGTTTCGGACAGTTCGGTAGGAATGAGCAGTTCTTC

abundance: .
j_gene: TRBJ2-1
v_gene: TRBV27
d_gene: .
CDR3aa: CASSLEQWSIGYNEQFF
CDR3nt: TGTGCCAGCAGCTTAGAGCAGTGGTCTATCGGCTACAATGAGCAGTTCTTC

abundance: .
j_gene: TRBJ1-6
v_gene: TRBV25-1
d_gene: .
CDR3aa: CASSGLRLGSPLHF
CDR3nt: TGTGCCAGCAGTGGCCTGAGGCTTGGGTCACCCCTCCACTTT

abundance: .
j_gene: TRBJ2-3
v_gene: TRBV2
d_gene: TRBD2
CDR3aa: CASILRGGQSGDTQYF
CDR3nt: TGTGCCAGCATTCTTCGGGGGGGGCAATCGGGAGATACGCAGTATTTT

abundance: .
j_gene: TRBJ2-2
v_gene: TRBV6-4
d_gene: TRBD1
CDR3aa: CASSADRETGELFF
CDR3nt: TGTGCCAGCAGTGCGGACAGGGAAACCGGGGAGCTGTTTTTT

abundance: few
j_gene: TRBJ2-5
v_gene: TRBV7-2
d_gene: .
CDR3aa: CASSLARETQYF
CDR3nt: TGTGCCAGCAGCTTAGCGCGAGAGACCCAGTACTTC

abundance: .
j_gene: TRBJ2-5
v_gene: TRBV7-8
d_gene: .
CDR3aa: CASSSRPSSFWLLSLAQYF
CDR3nt: TGTGCCAGCAGCTCCCGCCCCTCTTCTTTCTGGTTATTATCGTTAGCCCAGTACTTC

abundance: once
j_gene: TRBJ1-2
v_gene: TRBV7-2
d_gene: .
CDR3aa: CASSFQLQESGNYGYTF
CDR3nt: TGTGCCAGCAGCTTCCAATTGCAGGAAAGCGGTAACTATGGCTACACCTTC

abundance: .
j_gene: TRBJ2-7
v_gene: TRBV7-6
d_gene: .
CDR3aa: CASSQPGDEYEQYF
CDR3nt: TGTGCCAGCAGCCAACCAGGGGACGAGTACGAGCAGTACTTC

abundance: .
j_gene: TRBJ1-6
v_gene: TRBV4-3
d_gene: .
CDR3aa: CASNYGVDNSPLHF
CDR3nt: TGCGCCAGCAACTACGGGGTAGATAATTCACCCCTCCACTTT

abundance: .
j_gene: TRBJ1-3
v_gene: TRBV28
d_gene: .
CDR3aa: CASSFGLSSGNTIYF
CDR3nt: TGTGCCAGCAGTTTTGGGTTAAGCTCTGGAAACACCATATATTTT

abundance: .
j_gene: TRBJ2-7
v_gene: TRBV7-9
d_gene: .
CDR3aa: CASSPGTKTYEQYF
CDR3nt: TGTGCCAGCAGCCCCGGGACAAAAACTTACGAGCAGTACTTC

abundance: .
j_gene: TRBJ2-3
v_gene: TRBV7-2
d_gene: TRBD2
CDR3aa: CASSASSGGPSSTDTQYF
CDR3nt: TGTGCCAGCAGCGCGTCTAGCGGGGGGCCCTCTAGCACAGATACGCAGTATTTT

abundance: once
j_gene: TRBJ1-2
v_gene: TRBV4-3
d_gene: .
CDR3aa: CASSQEWTPFLSNSYGYTF
CDR3nt: TGCGCCAGCAGCCAAGAATGGACTCCTTTTCTATCGAACTCGTATGGCTACACCTTC

abundance: .
j_gene: TRBJ2-4
v_gene: TRBV4-1
d_gene: .
CDR3aa: CASSQPTAGMAKNIQYF
CDR3nt: TGCGCCAGCAGCCAACCGACAGCCGGGATGGCCAAAAACATTCAGTACTTC

abundance: .
j_gene: TRBJ1-1
v_gene: TRBV9
d_gene: .
CDR3aa: CASSVRPGVGTEAFF
CDR3nt: TGTGCCAGCAGCGTACGCCCAGGGGTCGGCACTGAAGCTTTCTTT

abundance: .
j_gene: TRBJ2-5
v_gene: TRBV11-3
d_gene: .
CDR3aa: CASSSRQVQETQYF
CDR3nt: TGTGCCAGCAGCTCGCGACAGGTCCAAGAGACCCAGTACTTC

abundance: .
j_gene: TRBJ1-1
v_gene: TRBV27
d_gene: TRBD1
CDR3aa: CASRSTGTRDTEAFF
CDR3nt: TGTGCCAGCAGATCGACAGGGACGAGGGACACTGAAGCTTTCTTT

abundance: .
j_gene: TRBJ1-2
v_gene: TRBV30
d_gene: TRBD1
CDR3aa: CASYRGGTNYGYTF
CDR3nt: TGTGCCTCCTACAGGGGGGGTACTAACTATGGCTACACCTTC

abundance: .
j_gene: TRBJ1-4
v_gene: TRBV30
d_gene: .
CDR3aa: CAWRADFNEKLFF
CDR3nt: TGTGCCTGGAGAGCGGACTTTAATGAAAAACTGTTTTTT

abundance: .
j_gene: TRBJ2-3
v_gene: TRBV5-8
d_gene: .
CDR3aa: CASSPGRNVGLDTQYF
CDR3nt: TGTGCCAGCAGCCCAGGTCGGAACGTGGGGTTAGATACGCAGTATTTT

abundance: .
j_gene: TRBJ1-5
v_gene: TRBV7-6
d_gene: .
CDR3aa: CASSLGGGQPQHF
CDR3nt: TGTGCCAGCAGCTTAGGGGGAGGACAGCCCCAGCATTTT

abundance: .
j_gene: TRBJ2-6
v_gene: TRBV11-2
d_gene: .
CDR3aa: CASSPLWSGANVLTF
CDR3nt: TGTGCCAGCAGCCCCCTGTGGTCTGGGGCCAACGTCCTGACTTTC

abundance: .
j_gene: TRBJ2-7
v_gene: TRBV5-8
d_gene: TRBD1
CDR3aa: CASSLLQGTYEQYF
CDR3nt: TGTGCCAGCAGCTTGCTACAGGGGACGTACGAGCAGTACTTC

abundance: .
j_gene: TRBJ2-3
v_gene: TRBV5-1
d_gene: .
CDR3aa: CASSLVAGAQEDTQYF
CDR3nt: TGCGCCAGCAGCTTGGTCGCAGGGGCGCAGGAAGATACGCAGTATTTT

abundance: .
j_gene: TRBJ2-2
v_gene: TRBV11-3
d_gene: .
CDR3aa: CASRTRRDGLNTGELFF
CDR3nt: TGTGCCAGCAGAACAAGGAGGGACGGTTTAAACACCGGGGAGCTGTTTTTT

abundance: once
j_gene: TRBJ1-2
v_gene: TRBV6-5
d_gene: .
CDR3aa: CASSSRPWGYGYTF
CDR3nt: TGTGCCAGCAGTTCCCGACCTTGGGGCTATGGCTACACCTTC

abundance: many
j_gene: TRBJ2-7
v_gene: TRBV20-1
d_gene: .
CDR3aa: CSAREVYEQYF
CDR3nt: TGCAGTGCTAGAGAAGTGTACGAGCAGTACTTC

abundance: .
j_gene: TRBJ1-2
v_gene: TRBV21-1
d_gene: .
CDR3aa: CASSRRFRGIKVYGYTF
CDR3nt: TGTGCCAGCAGCAGGAGGTTTAGGGGGATTAAGGTCTATGGCTACACCTTC

abundance: .
j_gene: TRBJ1-2
v_gene: TRBV30
d_gene: .
CDR3aa: CAWSITPTPQDF
CDR3nt: TGTGCCTGGAGTATCACACCGACACCCCAGGACTTC

abundance: .
j_gene: TRBJ1-2
v_gene: TRBV7-9
d_gene: .
CDR3aa: CASSFGRVGDYGYTF
CDR3nt: TGTGCCAGCAGCTTTGGTAGGGTAGGGGACTATGGCTACACCTTC

abundance: .
j_gene: TRBJ1-5
v_gene: TRBV7-8
d_gene: TRBD1
CDR3aa: CASSLTGTGFQPQHF
CDR3nt: TGTGCCAGCAGTTTAACCGGGACAGGGTTTCAGCCCCAGCATTTT

abundance: .
j_gene: TRBJ1-2
v_gene: TRBV7-2
d_gene: .
CDR3aa: CASSPPPGTNYGYTF
CDR3nt: TGTGCCAGCAGCCCCCCCCCGGGAACTAACTATGGCTACACCTTC

abundance: .
j_gene: TRBJ2-1
v_gene: TRBV7-2
d_gene: TRBD1
CDR3aa: CASSKRDRGFNEQFF
CDR3nt: TGTGCCAGCAGTAAACGGGACAGGGGTTTTAATGAGCAGTTCTTC

abundance: few
j_gene: TRBJ1-6
v_gene: TRBV9
d_gene: TRBD1
CDR3aa: CASSVASNRGMNSPLHF
CDR3nt: TGTGCCAGCAGCGTAGCTTCCAACAGGGGAATGAATTCACCCCTCCACTTT

abundance: .
j_gene: TRBJ2-5
v_gene: TRBV7-6
d_gene: TRBD2
CDR3aa: CASSPGLAGGRETQYF
CDR3nt: TGTGCCAGCAGCCCAGGACTAGCGGGGGGGAGAGAGACCCAGTACTTC

abundance: .
j_gene: TRBJ1-2
v_gene: TRBV6-5
d_gene: TRBD1
CDR3aa: CASSYSKEGQHYGYTF
CDR3nt: TGTGCCAGCAGTTACTCGAAAGAGGGACAGCACTATGGCTACACCTTC